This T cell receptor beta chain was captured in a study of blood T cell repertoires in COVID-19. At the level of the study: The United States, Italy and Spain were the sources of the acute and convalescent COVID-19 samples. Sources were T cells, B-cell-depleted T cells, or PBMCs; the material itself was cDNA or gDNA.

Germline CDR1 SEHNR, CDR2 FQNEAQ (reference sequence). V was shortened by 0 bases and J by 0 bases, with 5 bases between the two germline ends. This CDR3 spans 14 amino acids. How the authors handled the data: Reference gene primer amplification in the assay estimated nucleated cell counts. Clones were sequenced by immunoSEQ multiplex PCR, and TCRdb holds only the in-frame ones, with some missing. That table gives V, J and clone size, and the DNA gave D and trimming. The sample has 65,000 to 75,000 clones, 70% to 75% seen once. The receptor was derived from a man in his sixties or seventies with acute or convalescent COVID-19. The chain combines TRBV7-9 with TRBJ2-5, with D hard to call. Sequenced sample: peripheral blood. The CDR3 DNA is TGTGCCAGCAGCTTAGCGTCGTACCAAGAGACCCAGTACTTC. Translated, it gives CASSLASYQETQYF.